This T cell receptor (beta chain) was captured by sequencing in a study of control samples from healthy donors and cancer patients. The protocol was immunoSEQ multiplex PCR, while the TCRdb copy is restricted to in-frame clones and leaves out a portion. The data hold approximately 170,000 clones, with 93% observed a single time. The clonotype was recovered from a woman between 55 and 75 years old in good health. The sequenced sample consisted of blood.

The DNA of the CDR3 is TGCGCCAGCAGCTTGGGGTTTGAGGGGGATGGCACTGAAGCTTTCTTT. Residues: CASSLGFEGDGTEAFF. V usage is TRBV5-1 and J usage is TRBJ1-1; D possibly corresponds to TRBD1 (6 bases). The CDR3 is 16 residues long. Germline V gene sequence: CDR1 SGHRS, CDR2 YFSETQ. Deletions cut 0 bases from V and 4 bases from J, with 16 bases between.